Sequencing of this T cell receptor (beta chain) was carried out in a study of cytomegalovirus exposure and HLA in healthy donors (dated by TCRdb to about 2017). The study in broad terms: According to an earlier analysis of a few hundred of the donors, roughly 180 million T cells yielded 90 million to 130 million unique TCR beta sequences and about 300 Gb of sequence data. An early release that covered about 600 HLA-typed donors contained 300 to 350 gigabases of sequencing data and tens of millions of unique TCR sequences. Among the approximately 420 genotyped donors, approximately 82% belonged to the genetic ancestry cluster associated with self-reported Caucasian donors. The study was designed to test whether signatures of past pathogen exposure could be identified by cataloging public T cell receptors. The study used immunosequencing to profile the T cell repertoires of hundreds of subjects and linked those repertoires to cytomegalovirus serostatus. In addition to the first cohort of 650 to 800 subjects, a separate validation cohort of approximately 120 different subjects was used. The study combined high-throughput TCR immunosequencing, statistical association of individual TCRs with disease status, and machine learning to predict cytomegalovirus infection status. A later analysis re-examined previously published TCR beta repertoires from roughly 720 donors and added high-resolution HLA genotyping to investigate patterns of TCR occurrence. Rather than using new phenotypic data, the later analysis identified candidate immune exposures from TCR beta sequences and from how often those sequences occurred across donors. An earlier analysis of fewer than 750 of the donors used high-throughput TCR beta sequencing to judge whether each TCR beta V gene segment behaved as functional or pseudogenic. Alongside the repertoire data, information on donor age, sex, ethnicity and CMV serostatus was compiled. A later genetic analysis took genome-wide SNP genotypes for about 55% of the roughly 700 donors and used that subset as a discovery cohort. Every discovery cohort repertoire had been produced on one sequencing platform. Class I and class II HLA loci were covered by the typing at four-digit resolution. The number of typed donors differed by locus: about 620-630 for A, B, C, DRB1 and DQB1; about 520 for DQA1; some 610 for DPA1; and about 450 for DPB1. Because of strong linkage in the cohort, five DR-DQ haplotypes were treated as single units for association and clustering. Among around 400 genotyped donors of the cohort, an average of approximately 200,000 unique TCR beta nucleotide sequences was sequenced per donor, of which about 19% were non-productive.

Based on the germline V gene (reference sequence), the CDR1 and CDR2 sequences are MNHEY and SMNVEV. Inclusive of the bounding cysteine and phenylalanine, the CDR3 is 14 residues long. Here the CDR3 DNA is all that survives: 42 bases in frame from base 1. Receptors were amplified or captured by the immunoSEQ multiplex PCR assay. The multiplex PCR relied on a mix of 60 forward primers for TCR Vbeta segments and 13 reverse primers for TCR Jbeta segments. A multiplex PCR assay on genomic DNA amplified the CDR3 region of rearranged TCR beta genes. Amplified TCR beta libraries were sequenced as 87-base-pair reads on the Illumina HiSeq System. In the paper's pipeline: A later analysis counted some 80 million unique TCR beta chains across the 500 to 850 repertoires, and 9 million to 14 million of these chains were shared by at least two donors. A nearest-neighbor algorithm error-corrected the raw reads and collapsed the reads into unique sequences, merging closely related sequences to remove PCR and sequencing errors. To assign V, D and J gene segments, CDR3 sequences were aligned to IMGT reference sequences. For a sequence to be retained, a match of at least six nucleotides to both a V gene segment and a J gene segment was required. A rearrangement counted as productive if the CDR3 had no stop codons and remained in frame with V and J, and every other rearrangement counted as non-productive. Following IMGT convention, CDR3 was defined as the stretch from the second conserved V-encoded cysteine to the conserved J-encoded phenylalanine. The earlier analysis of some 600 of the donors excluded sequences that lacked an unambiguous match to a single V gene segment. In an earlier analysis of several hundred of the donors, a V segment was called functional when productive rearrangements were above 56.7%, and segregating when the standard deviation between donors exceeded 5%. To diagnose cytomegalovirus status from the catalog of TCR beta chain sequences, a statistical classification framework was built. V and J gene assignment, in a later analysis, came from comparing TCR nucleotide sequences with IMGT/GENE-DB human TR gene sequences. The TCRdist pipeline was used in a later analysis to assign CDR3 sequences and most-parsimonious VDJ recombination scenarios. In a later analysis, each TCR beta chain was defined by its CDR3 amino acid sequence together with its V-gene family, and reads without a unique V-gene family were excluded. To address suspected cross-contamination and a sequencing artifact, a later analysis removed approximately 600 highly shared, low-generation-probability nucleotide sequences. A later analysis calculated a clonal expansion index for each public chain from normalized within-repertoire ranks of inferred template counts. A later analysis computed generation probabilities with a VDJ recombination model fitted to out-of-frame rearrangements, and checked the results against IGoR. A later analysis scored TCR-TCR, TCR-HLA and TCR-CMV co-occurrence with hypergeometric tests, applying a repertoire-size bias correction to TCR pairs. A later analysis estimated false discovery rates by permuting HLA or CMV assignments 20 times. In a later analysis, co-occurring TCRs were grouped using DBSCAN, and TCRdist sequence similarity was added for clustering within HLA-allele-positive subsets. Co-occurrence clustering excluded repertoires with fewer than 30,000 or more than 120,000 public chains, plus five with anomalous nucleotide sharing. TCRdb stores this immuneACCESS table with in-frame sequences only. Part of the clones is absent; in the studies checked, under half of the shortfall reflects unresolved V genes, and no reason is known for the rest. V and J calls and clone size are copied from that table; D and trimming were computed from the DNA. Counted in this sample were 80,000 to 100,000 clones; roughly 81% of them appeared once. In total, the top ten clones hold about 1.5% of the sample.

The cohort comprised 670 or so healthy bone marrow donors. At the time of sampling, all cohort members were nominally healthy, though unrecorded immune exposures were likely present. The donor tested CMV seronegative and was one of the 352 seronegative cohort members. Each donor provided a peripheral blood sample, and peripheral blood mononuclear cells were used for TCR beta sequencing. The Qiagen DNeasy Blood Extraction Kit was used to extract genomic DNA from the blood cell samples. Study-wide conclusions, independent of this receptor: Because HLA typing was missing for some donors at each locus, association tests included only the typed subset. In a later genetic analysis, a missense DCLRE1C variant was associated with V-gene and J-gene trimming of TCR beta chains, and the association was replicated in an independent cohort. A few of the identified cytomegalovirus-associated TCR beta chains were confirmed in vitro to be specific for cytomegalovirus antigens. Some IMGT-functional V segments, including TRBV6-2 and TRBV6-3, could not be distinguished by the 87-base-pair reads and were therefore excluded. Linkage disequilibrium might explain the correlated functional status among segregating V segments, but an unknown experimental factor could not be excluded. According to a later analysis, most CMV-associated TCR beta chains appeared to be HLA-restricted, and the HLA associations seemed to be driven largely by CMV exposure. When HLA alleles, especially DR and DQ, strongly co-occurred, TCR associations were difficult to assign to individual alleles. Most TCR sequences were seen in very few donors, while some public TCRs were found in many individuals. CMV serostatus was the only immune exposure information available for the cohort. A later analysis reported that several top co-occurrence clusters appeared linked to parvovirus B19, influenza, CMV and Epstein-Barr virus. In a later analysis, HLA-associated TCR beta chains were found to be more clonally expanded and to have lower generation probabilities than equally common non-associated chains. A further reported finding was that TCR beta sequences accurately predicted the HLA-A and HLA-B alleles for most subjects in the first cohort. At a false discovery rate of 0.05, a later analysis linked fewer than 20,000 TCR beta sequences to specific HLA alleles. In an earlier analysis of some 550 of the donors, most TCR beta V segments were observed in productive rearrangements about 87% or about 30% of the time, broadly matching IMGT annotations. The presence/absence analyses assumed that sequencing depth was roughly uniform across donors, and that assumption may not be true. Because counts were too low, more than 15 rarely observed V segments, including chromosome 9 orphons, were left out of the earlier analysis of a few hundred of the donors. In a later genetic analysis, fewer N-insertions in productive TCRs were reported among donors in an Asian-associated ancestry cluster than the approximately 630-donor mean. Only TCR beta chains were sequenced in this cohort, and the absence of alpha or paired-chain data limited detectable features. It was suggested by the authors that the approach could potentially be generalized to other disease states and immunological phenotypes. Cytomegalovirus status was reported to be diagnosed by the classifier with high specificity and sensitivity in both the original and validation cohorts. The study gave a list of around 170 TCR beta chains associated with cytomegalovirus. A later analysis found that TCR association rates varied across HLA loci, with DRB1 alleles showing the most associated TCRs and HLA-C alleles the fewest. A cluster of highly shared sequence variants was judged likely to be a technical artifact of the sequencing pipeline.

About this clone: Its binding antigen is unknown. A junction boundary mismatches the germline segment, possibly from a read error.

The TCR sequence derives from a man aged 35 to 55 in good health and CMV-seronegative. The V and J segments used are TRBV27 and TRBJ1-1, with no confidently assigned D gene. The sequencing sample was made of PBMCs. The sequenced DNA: TGTGCCAGCAGTTCTGCCGGGCGGTGGACTGAAGCTTTCTTC. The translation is CASSSAGRWTEAFF.